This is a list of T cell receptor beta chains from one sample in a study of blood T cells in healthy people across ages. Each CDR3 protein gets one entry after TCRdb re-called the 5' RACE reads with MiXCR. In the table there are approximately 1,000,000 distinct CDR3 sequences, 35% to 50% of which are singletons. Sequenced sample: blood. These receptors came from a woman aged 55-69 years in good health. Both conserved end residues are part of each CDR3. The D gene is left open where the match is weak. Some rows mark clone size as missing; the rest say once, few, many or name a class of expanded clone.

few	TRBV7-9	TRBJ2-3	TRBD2	CASSSGLAGGPATDTQYF	TGTGCCAGCAGCTCGGGACTAGCGGGAGGGCCAGCCACAGATACGCAGTATTTT
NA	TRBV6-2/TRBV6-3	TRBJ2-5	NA	CASSYQEGRQETQYF	TGTGCCAGCAGTTACCAAGAAGGGCGACAAGAGACCCAGTACTTC
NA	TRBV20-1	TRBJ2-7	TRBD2	CSARDVSGRTYEQYF	TGCAGTGCTAGAGATGTCAGCGGGAGAACGTACGAGCAGTACTTC
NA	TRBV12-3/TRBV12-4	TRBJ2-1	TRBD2	CASSPRGLAGASNEQFF	TGTGCCAGCAGTCCGCGCGGACTAGCGGGAGCATCCAATGAGCAGTTCTTC
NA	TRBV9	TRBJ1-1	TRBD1	CASSAATGGHTEAFF	TGTGCCAGCAGCGCTGCCACAGGGGGCCACACTGAAGCTTTCTTT
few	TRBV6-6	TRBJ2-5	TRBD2	CASSFTSGIETQYF	TGTGCCAGCAGCTTCACGAGCGGGATAGAGACCCAGTACTTC
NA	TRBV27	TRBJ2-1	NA	CASMEGGPASYNEQFF	TGTGCCAGCATGGAGGGGGGCCCTGCCTCCTACAATGAGCAGTTCTTC
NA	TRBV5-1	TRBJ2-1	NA	CASSSRALSSYNEQFF	TGCGCCAGCAGCTCAAGAGCCCTCAGCTCCTACAATGAGCAGTTCTTC
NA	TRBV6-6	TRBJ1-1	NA	CAGSYGEGGSTEAFF	TGTGCCGGCAGTTACGGGGAGGGCGGTAGTACTGAAGCTTTCTTT
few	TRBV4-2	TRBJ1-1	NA	CASSLTPSVFF	TGTGCCAGCAGCCTAACTCCTTCCGTTTTCTTT
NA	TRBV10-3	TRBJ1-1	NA	CAIQDLMNTEAFF	TGTGCCATACAAGATCTTATGAACACTGAAGCTTTCTTT
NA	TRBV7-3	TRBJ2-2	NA	CASSLTRTTGELFF	TGTGCCAGCAGCTTAACGCGGACCACCGGGGAGCTGTTTTTT
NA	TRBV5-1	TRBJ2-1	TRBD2	CASSPGLAESSYNEQFF	TGCGCCAGCAGCCCGGGACTAGCGGAAAGCTCCTACAATGAGCAGTTCTTC
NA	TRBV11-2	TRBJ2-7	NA	CASSFKGFYEQYF	TGTGCCAGCAGCTTTAAGGGATTCTACGAGCAGTACTTC
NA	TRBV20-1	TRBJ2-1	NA	CSARRLSSNEQFF	TGCAGTGCCAGACGACTATCGTCGAATGAGCAGTTCTTC
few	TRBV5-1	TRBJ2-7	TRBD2	CARLPRGLGYEQYF	TGCGCCAGGCTCCCGCGGGGACTAGGCTACGAGCAGTACTTC
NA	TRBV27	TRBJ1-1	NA	CASSFLGGTEAFF	TGTGCCAGCAGTTTTTTAGGGGGCACTGAAGCTTTCTTT
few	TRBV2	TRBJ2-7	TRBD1	CASSATGAYEQYF	TGTGCCAGCAGTGCGACAGGGGCCTACGAGCAGTACTTC
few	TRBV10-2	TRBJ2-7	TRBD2	CASSASGIYEQYF	TGCGCCAGCAGTGCTAGCGGGATCTACGAGCAGTACTTC
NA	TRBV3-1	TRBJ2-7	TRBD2	CASSLGLAGFEQYF	TGTGCCAGCAGCCTTGGGCTAGCGGGTTTCGAGCAGTACTTC
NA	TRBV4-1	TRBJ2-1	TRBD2	CASSQRVAGETHNEQFF	TGCGCCAGCAGCCAGAGGGTAGCGGGGGAAACTCACAATGAGCAGTTCTTC
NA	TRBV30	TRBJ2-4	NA	CAWRKTAAKNIQYF	TGTGCCTGGAGAAAGACAGCAGCCAAAAACATTCAGTACTTC
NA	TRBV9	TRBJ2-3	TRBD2	CASSPRVWLAGAGDTQYF	TGTGCCAGCAGCCCCCGGGTATGGCTAGCGGGAGCCGGAGATACGCAGTATTTT
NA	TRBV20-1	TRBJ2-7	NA	CSARDRIGVRSGEQYF	TGCAGTGCTAGAGACCGGATCGGGGTCCGATCCGGCGAGCAGTACTTC